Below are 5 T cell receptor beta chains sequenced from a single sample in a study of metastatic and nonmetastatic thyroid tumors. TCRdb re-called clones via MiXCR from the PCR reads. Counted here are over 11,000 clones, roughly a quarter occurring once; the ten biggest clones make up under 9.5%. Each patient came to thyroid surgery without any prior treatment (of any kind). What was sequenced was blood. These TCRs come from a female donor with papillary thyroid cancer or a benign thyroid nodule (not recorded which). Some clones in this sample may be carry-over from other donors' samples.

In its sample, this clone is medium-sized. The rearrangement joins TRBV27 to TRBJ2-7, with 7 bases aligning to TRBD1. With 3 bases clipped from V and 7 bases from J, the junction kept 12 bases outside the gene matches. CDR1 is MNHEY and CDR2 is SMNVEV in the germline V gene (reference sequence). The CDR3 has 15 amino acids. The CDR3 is CASSFLGQIRSEQYF. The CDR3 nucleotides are TGTGCCAGCAGTTTTTTGGGACAGATCCGCTCTGAGCAGTACTTC.

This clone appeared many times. CDR3 nucleotide sequence: TGCAGTGTCCCGGACCAGGGAGAGACCCAGTACTTC. It encodes CSVPDQGETQYF. The chain is built from TRBV20-1 and TRBJ2-5, with D possibly TRBD1 on 5 matching bases. The germline CDR1 and CDR2 sequences are DFQATT and SNEGSKA (reference sequence). The CDR3 is made up of 12 amino acids. V was shortened by 7 bases and J by 4 bases, with 13 bases between the two germline ends.

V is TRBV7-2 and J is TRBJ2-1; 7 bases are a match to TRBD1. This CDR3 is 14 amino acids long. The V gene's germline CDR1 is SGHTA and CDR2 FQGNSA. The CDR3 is CEVIEGANYNEQFF. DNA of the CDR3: TGTGAAGTGATAGAGGGGGCCAACTACAATGAGCAGTTCTTC.

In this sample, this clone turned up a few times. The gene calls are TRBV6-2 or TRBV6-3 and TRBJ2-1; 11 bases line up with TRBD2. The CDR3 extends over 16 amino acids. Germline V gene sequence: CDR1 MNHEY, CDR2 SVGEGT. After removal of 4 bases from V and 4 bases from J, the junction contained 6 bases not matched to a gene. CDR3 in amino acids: CASSFSGRALYNEQFF. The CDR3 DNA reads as TGTGCCAGCAGTTTTAGCGGGAGGGCGTTATACAATGAGCAGTTCTTC.

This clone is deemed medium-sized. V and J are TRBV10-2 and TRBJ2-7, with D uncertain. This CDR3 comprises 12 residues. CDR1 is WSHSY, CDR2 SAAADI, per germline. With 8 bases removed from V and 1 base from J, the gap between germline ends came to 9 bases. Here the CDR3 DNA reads TGCGCCAGCGCCAGGCCTTCCTACGAGCAGTACTTC. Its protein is CASARPSYEQYF.